This T cell receptor beta chain was found in a study of monozygotic twins with cystic fibrosis. Points from the study as a whole: Low clonality (median about 0.0095) suggested a mostly naive repertoire.

As for this clone: Its target is unknown.

J was trimmed by 0 bases and V by 2 bases; bases with no gene match: 5. The CDR3 extends over 18 amino acids. Germline loops: CDR1 LNHNV, CDR2 YYDKDF (reference sequence). Profiled with immunoSEQ multiplex PCR; TCRdb holds only in-frame clones, not every one. In the table there are roughly 25,000 clones, less than 95% of which are singletons. The sequence was obtained from a girl aged 2 to 9 with cystic fibrosis. This chain links TRBV15 with TRBJ1-6; 9 bases agree with TRBD1. The source material was blood. CDR3 DNA sequence: TGTGCCACCAGCAGATCTGGACAGGGGAGCTCCTATAATTCACCCCTCCACTTT. This translates into CATSRSGQGSSYNSPLHF.